One TCR beta chain is described in this entry. This sample was taken from a study of blood T cell repertoires in COVID-19. Overall study: COVID-19 samples, acute and convalescent, were from the United States, Italy and Spain.

V was cut by 4 bases and J by 1 base, with 7 bases left in between. The CDR3 spans 13 residues. Authors' methods: Nucleated cell number was recorded as an estimate derived from reference gene primer amplification. Assay used: immunoSEQ multiplex PCR; TCRdb lists only in-frame clones, some missing. That table supplies the V and J calls and clone size; D and trimming were determined from the DNA. The sample lists about 530,000 clones, about 88% occurring once. The gene calls are TRBV12-3 or TRBV12-4 and TRBJ1-1; D not resolved. Sequencing input: peripheral blood. The clonotype comes from a woman in her 50s with COVID-19, enrolled during active disease. The CDR3 sequence: CASSSSGNTEAFF. DNA of the CDR3: TGTGCCAGCAGTTCCTCCGGGAACACTGAAGCTTTCTTT.